A single sample gave rise to the 26 T cell receptor beta chains below, sequenced in a study of blood T cell repertoires in COVID-19 (dated by TCRdb to 2018 to 2021). The library came from the immunoSEQ multiplex PCR assay. What TCRdb holds here is the immuneACCESS table cut down to in-frame rearrangements. Part of the clones is not present; checked against another copy, under half of the missing clones reflect an unresolved V gene, and the others are unexplained. The sample yields some 390,000 clones; roughly 89% were counted once. About 1.8% of the sample rests with the top ten. Sample: PBMCs or T cells enriched from blood (not recorded which). The receptors shown here come from a woman younger than 45 who had recovered from COVID-19.

The chain uses TRBV19 and TRBJ2-1; TRBD1 matches 8 bases. Germline CDR1 LNHDA, CDR2 SQIVND (reference sequence). CDR3 length: 16 amino acids. The V gene end was trimmed by 5 bases and the J gene end by 3 bases; junction bases not matched to a gene: 9. For the CDR3, the DNA is TGTGCCAGTAGTGCGAGGGGGGACAGGAGCTACAATGAGCAGTTCTTC. As protein: CASSARGDRSYNEQFF.

The chain combines TRBV7-8 with TRBJ2-7, with D perhaps matching TRBD1 (6 bases). V was clipped by 4 bases and J by 3 bases, with 13 bases between them. The CDR3 sequence is 14 residues long. CDR1 is SGHVS, CDR2 FQNEAQ, per germline. Here the CDR3 reads CASSSDRPYYEQYF. The DNA for the CDR3 is TGTGCCAGCAGCTCCGACAGGCCCTACTACGAGCAGTACTTC.

This clone was counted a few times. The chain combines TRBV4-2 with TRBJ2-1; 7 positions agree with TRBD2. This CDR3 contains 16 residues. Germline-derived CDR1 and CDR2 are LGHNA and YNFKEQ. J gave up 0 bases and V 4 bases, and 6 bases lay outside the gene matches. CDR3 in amino acids: CASSPLGGSSYNEQFF. CDR3 nucleotides: TGTGCCAGCAGCCCCTTGGGCGGGAGCTCCTACAATGAGCAGTTCTTC.

In its sample, this clone was seen once. CDR3 DNA sequence: TGTGCCAGCAGCGTAGGCGCTTCGATTAATTCACCCCTCCACTTT. It encodes CASSVGASINSPLHF. J is TRBJ1-6 and V is TRBV7-9; D call uncertain. The CDR3 is made up of 15 amino acids. V dropped 5 bases and J dropped 6 bases, with 14 bases sitting between them. CDR1 is SEHNR and CDR2 is FQNEAQ in the germline V gene (reference sequence). Combining the CDR3 with reference TRBV7-9 and TRBJ1-6 gives the whole variable domain DTGVSQNPRHKITKRGQNVTFRCDPISEHNRLYWYRQTLGQGPEFLTYFQNEAQLEKSRLLSDRFSAERPKGSFSTLEIQRTEQGDSAMYLCASSVGASINSPLHFGNGTRLTVT.

The chain uses TRBV25-1 and TRBJ2-7; 7 nucleotides agree with TRBD1. Germline trimming cut 1 base from V and 0 bases from J; bases unmatched to any gene: 3. Germline CDR1 reads MGHDK; CDR2 reads SYGVNS. The CDR3 is made up of 15 amino acids. The CDR3 sequence: CASSESGTASYEQYF. The CDR3 DNA reads TGTGCCAGCAGTGAATCCGGGACAGCCTCCTACGAGCAGTACTTC.

This clone has a single count. V gene TRBV5-4 combines with J gene TRBJ2-3, with D tentatively TRBD2 (6 bases). Trimming shortened V by 5 bases and J by 4 bases, and 8 bases separated the two germline ends. Germline-derived CDR1 and CDR2 are SGHNT and YYREEE (reference sequence). The length of the CDR3 is 12 residues. The CDR3 protein is CASRRDPDTQYF. CDR3 sequence (DNA): TGTGCCAGCAGGCGGGATCCAGATACGCAGTATTTT.

The V gene is TRBV7-9, the J gene TRBJ1-2; tentatively, D is TRBD1 (6 bases). There are 15 residues in the CDR3. The germline V gene has CDR1 SEHNR and CDR2 FQNEAQ (reference sequence). V lost 5 bases and J 2 bases, leaving 15 bases between the germline ends. CDR3 sequence: CASSRQGQKNYGYTF. The CDR3 DNA follows: TGTGCCAGCAGCCGACAAGGACAGAAGAACTATGGCTACACCTTC.

The sample holds a few counts of this clone. This chain connects TRBV28 to TRBJ1-2; D gene unclear. The V gene's germline CDR1 is MDHEN and CDR2 SYDVKM. The CDR3 consists of 10 residues. Trimming cost V 8 bases and J 6 bases, with 7 bases left between them. CDR3 in amino acids: CASSQNGYTF. DNA for the CDR3: TGTGCCAGCTCTCAGAATGGCTACACCTTC.

This rearrangement joins TRBV10-2 to TRBJ1-2; 9 bases map to TRBD1. The CDR3 extends over 14 amino acids. In germline, CDR1 is WSHSY, CDR2 SAAADI. J gave up 4 bases and V 6 bases, and 6 bases lay outside the gene matches. Here the CDR3 reads CASSPGQGSYGYTF. CDR3 coding DNA: TGCGCCAGCAGCCCGGGACAGGGAAGCTATGGCTACACCTTC.

V usage is TRBV5-1 and J usage is TRBJ1-1; possibly TRBD1 for D (6 bases). Deletions cut 8 bases from V and 4 bases from J, with 15 bases between. This CDR3 contains 13 residues. Germline V gene lookup returns CDR1 SGHRS and CDR2 YFSETQ. The CDR3 DNA is TGCGCCAGTAGACAGGCGGGGGTCACTGAAGCTTTCTTT. Its translation: CASRQAGVTEAFF.

Written as DNA, the CDR3 is TGTGCCACCAGTCGACACGGTGCCGGGGAGCTGTTTTTT. Amino acids: CATSRHGAGELFF. This rearrangement joins TRBV24-1 to TRBJ2-2; D remains ambiguous. The CDR3 extends over 13 amino acids. V was shortened by 6 bases and J by 6 bases, with 10 bases between the two germline ends. CDR1 is KGHDR, CDR2 SFDVKD, per germline.

V usage is TRBV4-1 and J usage is TRBJ2-7; D ambiguous. Germline lookup yields CDR1 MGHRA and CDR2 YSYEKL. Trimming cost V 1 base and J 1 base, with 8 bases left between them. The CDR3 has 14 amino acids. CDR3 nucleotide sequence: TGCGCCAGCAGCCAAGGAGCCTTATCCTACGAGCAGTACTTC. Translating it yields CASSQGALSYEQYF.

This clone appeared a few times. The chain is built from TRBV29-1 and TRBJ2-1; TRBD2 matches at 11 bases. This CDR3 has 13 residues. CDR1 and CDR2 (germline): SQVTM, ANQGSEA. V trimming: 4 bases; J trimming: 10 bases; junction bases outside the gene matches: 6. As DNA, the CDR3 is TGCAGCGTTGGGACTAGCGGGTTCTTGGAGCAGTTCTTC. Encoded protein: CSVGTSGFLEQFF.

The rearrangement links TRBV19 to TRBJ1-6, with TRBD1 as a possible D gene (6 bases). Deletions cut 5 bases from V and 9 bases from J, with 14 bases between. There are 14 residues in the CDR3. Germline V gene sequence: CDR1 LNHDA, CDR2 SQIVND (reference sequence). Here the CDR3 DNA reads TGTGCCAGTAGTCCCACAGGGAGTGTTTCACCCCTCCACTTT. Its translation: CASSPTGSVSPLHF. The variable domain in full, completed from reference TRBV19 and TRBJ1-6, reads DGGITQSPKYLFRKEGQNVTLSCEQNLNHDAMYWYRQDPGQGLRLIYYSQIVNDFQKGDIAEGYSVSREKKESFPLTVTSAQKNPTAFYLCASSPTGSVSPLHFGNGTRLTVT.

V and J are TRBV7-8 and TRBJ1-3, with D unclear. Germline V CDR1 and CDR2: SGHVS, FQNEAQ. This CDR3 is built from 16 residues. Deletions cut 0 bases from V and 0 bases from J, with 9 bases between. The CDR3 region is CASSLAGRLSGNTIYF. CDR3 coding DNA: TGTGCCAGCAGCTTAGCGGGCCGTCTCTCTGGAAACACCATATATTTT. The variable domain in full, completed from reference TRBV7-8 and TRBJ1-3, reads GAGVSQSPRYKVAKRGQDVALRCDPISGHVSLFWYQQALGQGPEFLTYFQNEAQLDKSGLPSDRFFAERPEGSVSTLKIQRTQQEDSAVYLCASSLAGRLSGNTIYFGEGSWLTVV.

This sequence joins TRBV28 and TRBJ1-2, with a weak D call TRBD1 (6 bases). Germline V gives CDR1 MDHEN, CDR2 SYDVKM. The germline V and J ends were trimmed by 5 bases and 4 bases, with 11 bases remaining between them. The CDR3 is 13 amino acids. CDR3 sequence reads: CASSLQGSYGYTF. DNA for the CDR3: TGTGCCAGCAGTCTACAGGGTTCCTATGGCTACACCTTC.

The chain employs TRBV30 and TRBJ2-2, with D perhaps matching TRBD1 (6 bases). CDR3 size: 15 residues. From germline, CDR1 is GTSNPN and CDR2 SVGIG (reference sequence). V was clipped by 3 bases and J by 4 bases, with 15 bases between them. The chain's CDR3 is CAWSTTGYLTGELFF. Here the CDR3 DNA reads TGTGCCTGGAGCACTACAGGGTATCTCACCGGGGAGCTGTTTTTT.

This clone has only a few counts. The rearrangement uses TRBV9 and TRBJ1-1; D call uncertain. Trimming pared 7 bases from V and 1 base from J, leaving 11 bases between. The germline V gene encodes CDR1 SGDLS and CDR2 YYNGEE. The CDR3 is 13 residues long. The CDR3 here is CASGRLTNTEAFF. In nucleotides, the CDR3 is TGTGCCAGCGGGAGACTAACGAACACTGAAGCTTTCTTT.

In its sample, this clone was seen once. The chain carries TRBV4-1 and TRBJ1-2; no clear D gene. V dropped 3 bases and J dropped 2 bases, with 10 bases sitting between them. The CDR3 runs to 14 residues. The germline V gene has CDR1 MGHRA and CDR2 YSYEKL. CDR3 region: CASSHPGMNYGYTF. CDR3 nucleotide sequence: TGCGCCAGCAGCCACCCCGGGATGAACTATGGCTACACCTTC.

The V and J genes are TRBV6-1 and TRBJ1-5, with 9 nucleotides matching TRBD1. Germline-derived CDR1 and CDR2 are MNHNS and SASEGT. The CDR3 loop spans 17 amino acids. Trimming at V came to 1 base and at J to 8 bases, leaving 12 bases not matched to a gene. The CDR3 DNA sequence: TGTGCCAGCAGTGAAGTTTTTTACAGGGGGCTGTACGAGCCCCAGCATTTT. Translated, it gives CASSEVFYRGLYEPQHF.

This clone was counted once. V usage is TRBV7-3 and J usage is TRBJ2-6; D gene ambiguous. Trimming left V 4 bases short and J 4 bases short, with 8 bases between. Germline assignment: CDR1 SGHTA and CDR2 FQGTGA. The CDR3 consists of 14 residues. The CDR3 protein is CASSSQSGANVLTF. CDR3 sequence (DNA): TGTGCCAGCAGCTCACAGTCCGGGGCCAACGTCCTGACTTTC.

This chain uses TRBV20-1 with TRBJ1-5; the match to TRBD1 covers 9 bases. The CDR3 sequence is 15 residues long. V lost 3 bases and J lost 6; bases outside the gene matches: 9. Germline loops: CDR1 DFQATT, CDR2 SNEGSKA (reference sequence). The CDR3 protein is CSASSGTGISQPQHF. The CDR3 DNA reads TGCAGTGCTAGTTCCGGGACAGGGATAAGTCAGCCCCAGCATTTT.

The CDR3 sequence: CASMGAIYEQYF. Written as DNA, the CDR3 is TGTGCCAGCATGGGCGCTATCTACGAGCAGTACTTC. The chain employs TRBV28 and TRBJ2-7; D not certain. The length of the CDR3 is 12 residues. The V end lost 7 bases, the J end lost 3 bases, and 10 bases lay between the germline ends. The V gene's germline CDR1 is MDHEN and CDR2 SYDVKM. The variable domain in full, with the rest retrieved from reference TRBV28 and TRBJ2-7, is DVKVTQSSRYLVKRTGEKVFLECVQDMDHENMFWYRQDPGLGLRLIYFSYDVKMKEKGDIPEGYSVSREKKERFSLILESASTNQTSMYLCASMGAIYEQYFGPGTRLTVT.

In its sample, this clone was seen a few times. The rearrangement uses TRBV10-3 and TRBJ2-5; D is undetermined. Trimming stripped 3 bases from V and 5 bases from J, with 13 bases between. Germline V gene data show CDR1 as ENHRY and CDR2 as SYGVKD. The CDR3 consists of 14 residues. The CDR3 loop is CAISDEFSVETQYF. The CDR3 nucleotides are TGTGCCATCAGTGACGAATTCAGTGTGGAGACCCAGTACTTC.

Only a few counts were recorded for this clone. This sequence joins TRBV18 and TRBJ1-1; 7 positions agree with TRBD1. Germline-derived CDR1 and CDR2 are KGHSH and LQKENI. With 2 bases clipped from V and 4 bases from J, the junction kept 7 bases outside the gene matches. CDR3 length: 15 residues. The CDR3, as DNA: TGTGCCAGCTCACCAATGCTGACAGGGTTCACTGAAGCTTTCTTT. It translates to CASSPMLTGFTEAFF.

The CDR3 region is CASSQDMGGRRGYTF. CDR3 DNA sequence: TGTGCCAGCAGCCAAGATATGGGGGGACGGAGGGGCTACACCTTC. The rearrangement uses TRBV3-1 (or the pseudogene TRBV3-2) and TRBJ1-2; possibly TRBD1 for D (5 bases). There are 15 residues in the CDR3. Trimming shortened V by 0 bases and J by 8 bases, and 16 bases separated the two germline ends. Germline values: CDR1 LGHDT, CDR2 YNNKEL (reference sequence).